Listed below are T cell receptor beta chains from one sample, sequenced in a study of blood T cell repertoires in COVID-19. Sequencing was performed with immunoSEQ multiplex PCR; in TCRdb, only in-frame clones are kept and a portion is missing. The sample contains 450,000 to 500,000 clones, approximately 86% of which appear only once. Material: PBMCs or T cells enriched from blood (not recorded which). Receptor source: a woman younger than 30 who had recovered from COVID-19. Each CDR3 is given with its conserved first and last residue. D genes are given only for firm matches. The size field is filled for only some rows; it gives once, few, many or a size class.

size	J	V	D	CDR3	DNA
.	TRBJ1-4	TRBV29-1	TRBD1	CSVLRDRGAGEKLFF	TGCAGCGTTCTCCGGGACAGGGGGGCGGGTGAAAAACTGTTTTTT
once	TRBJ1-1	TRBV7-8	.	CASSSGTLGAMNTEAFF	TGTGCCAGCAGCTCCGGGACATTAGGGGCCATGAACACTGAAGCTTTCTTT
few	TRBJ1-2	TRBV5-1	.	CASSDGSGGGYTF	TGCGCCAGCAGCGATGGGAGCGGAGGGGGCTACACCTTC
.	TRBJ2-7	TRBV12-3/TRBV12-4	.	CASSPTGTYEQYF	TGTGCCAGCAGCCCGACGGGAACCTACGAGCAGTACTTC
.	TRBJ1-6	TRBV3-1/TRBV3-2	.	CASSQDRYSPLHF	TGTGCCAGCAGCCAAGACAGGTATTCACCCCTCCACTTT
.	TRBJ1-2	TRBV28	.	CASSFPRGFPNYGYTF	TGTGCCAGCAGTTTCCCCCGCGGGTTCCCGAACTATGGCTACACCTTC
.	TRBJ2-6	TRBV9	TRBD1	CASSGDRARPGANVLTF	TGTGCCAGCAGCGGAGACAGGGCTCGACCTGGGGCCAACGTCCTGACTTTC
once	TRBJ2-1	TRBV10-3	.	CAISDSPPHREQFF	TGTGCCATCAGTGACTCCCCCCCCCACAGAGAGCAGTTCTTC
.	TRBJ1-5	TRBV2	.	CASNGGGLNQPQHF	TGTGCCAGCAATGGAGGAGGTCTGAATCAGCCCCAGCATTTT
.	TRBJ1-2	TRBV2	TRBD1	CASKLEGALNYGYTF	TGTGCCAGCAAGTTGGAGGGGGCTCTTAACTATGGCTACACCTTC
.	TRBJ2-1	TRBV5-1	.	CASSSPDSGGDEQFF	TGCGCCAGCAGCTCTCCCGATTCCGGCGGTGATGAGCAGTTCTTC
.	TRBJ2-3	TRBV12-5	.	CASGLVLQASTDTQYF	TGTGCTAGTGGTTTGGTACTCCAGGCTAGCACAGATACGCAGTATTTT
.	TRBJ2-2	TRBV7-9	TRBD2	CASSPKSGGSGELFF	TGTGCCAGCAGCCCCAAATCGGGGGGGTCCGGGGAGCTGTTTTTT
.	TRBJ1-4	TRBV5-1	TRBD1	CASSLGTGNEKLFF	TGCGCCAGCAGCTTGGGGACAGGGAATGAAAAACTGTTTTTT
.	TRBJ2-3	TRBV7-8	.	CASSPRLAAADTQYF	TGTGCCAGCAGCCCGAGACTGGCCGCGGCGGATACGCAGTATTTT
.	TRBJ2-2	TRBV7-2	TRBD2	CASSYLAGGLGELFF	TGTGCCAGCAGCTACCTAGCGGGGGGGCTTGGGGAGCTGTTTTTT
.	TRBJ1-1	TRBV11-2	.	CASSWGGEAFF	TGTGCCAGCAGTTGGGGGGGTGAAGCTTTCTTT
.	TRBJ1-3	TRBV19	.	CASSIGGYGNTIYF	TGTGCCAGTAGTATAGGAGGGTACGGAAACACCATATATTTT
.	TRBJ1-4	TRBV28	TRBD1	CASSSPSGTGAEKLFF	TGTGCCAGCAGTTCCCCGTCGGGGACAGGGGCTGAAAAACTGTTTTTT
.	TRBJ1-2	TRBV7-9	.	CASIQADRSVYTF	TGTGCCAGCATCCAGGCCGACCGTAGCGTCTACACCTTC
.	TRBJ2-5	TRBV30	TRBD2	CASSGGWGETQYF	TGTGCCTCTAGCGGGGGATGGGGAGAGACCCAGTACTTC
.	TRBJ2-7	TRBV7-2	.	CASSLAGGTYEQYF	TGTGCCAGCAGCTTAGCAGGCGGAACCTACGAGCAGTACTTC
.	TRBJ1-2	TRBV5-6	.	CASSLDRANYGYTF	TGTGCCAGCAGCTTGGACAGAGCTAACTATGGCTACACCTTC
.	TRBJ2-2	TRBV30	TRBD1	CACGQGNTGELFF	TGTGCCTGCGGACAGGGTAACACCGGGGAGCTGTTTTTT